The T cell receptor beta chain described here comes from a study of blood T cell repertoires in COVID-19. About the study: The origin of the acute and convalescent COVID-19 samples was the United States, Italy and Spain.

How the authors handled the data: It was from reference gene primer amplification that nucleated cell counts were estimated. Clones were read by immunoSEQ multiplex PCR, and TCRdb kept only the in-frame ones, dropping some. D and trimming were read from the DNA, whereas the V and J calls and clone size are those reported in that table. Of approximately 210,000 clones listed, 84% are singletons. Trimming took off 7 bases at V and 2 bases at J, with 17 bases between the two ends. The CDR3 runs 15 residues. Looked up from germline, CDR1 is MDHEN and CDR2 is SYDVKM. The V and J genes are TRBV28 and TRBJ1-2; tentatively, D is TRBD1 (5 bases). The sample taken for sequencing was peripheral blood. The sequence came from a man aged 30 to 45 with active or convalescent COVID-19. CDR3 nucleotide sequence: TGTGCCAGCACCCAAAGTCTAGACAGAAACTATGGCTACACCTTC. Residues: CASTQSLDRNYGYTF.